This T cell receptor beta chain was sequenced in a study of shared clonotypes between healthy human individuals. Worth noting for this clone: No antigen is known for it.

Assay execution took place at the deep level. Once extracted for a subset, genomic DNA was divided evenly among several immunoSEQ plates. Profiled with immunoSEQ multiplex PCR; TCRdb holds only in-frame clones, not every one. The sample holds about 600,000 clones, 98% seen once. The naive CD8 fraction comprised CD45RO-negative cells positively selected for CCR7 and excluded terminally differentiated effector memory CD45RA+ cells. Germline CDR1 is MNHEY and CDR2 is SMNVEV (reference sequence). CDR3 size: 14 residues. V was clipped by 5 bases and J by 3 bases; unmatched bases: 5. Study results and limitations: A reduction in generation probabilities was seen for non-shared clonotypes relative to those shared by all four donors. Shared across several donors were roughly 4.8% of the naive CD4 clonotypes.

This chain uses TRBV27 with TRBJ2-7, with 9 bases that match TRBD1. This receptor was obtained from a young man in good health. The sample comprised naive CD8+ T cells sorted from blood. This chain's CDR3 is CASSKGQGIYEQYF. In nucleotides, the CDR3 is TGTGCCAGCAGTAAGGGACAGGGCATCTACGAGCAGTACTTC.